The 20 T cell receptor beta chains presented below share a single source sample, sequenced in a study of control samples from healthy donors and cancer patients. Produced via immunoSEQ multiplex PCR; TCRdb's table is partial and in-frame only. This sample yields 150,000 to 200,000 clones, of which roughly 94% are seen a single time; approximately 14% belongs to the top ten. The specimen was PBMCs. These TCRs come from a man in his sixties with colorectal cancer.

The chain is built from TRBV7-9 and TRBJ1-1; D perhaps matches TRBD1 (6 bases). CDR1 is SEHNR and CDR2 is FQNEAQ in the germline V gene (reference sequence). Trimming pared 2 bases from V and 6 bases from J, leaving 19 bases between. The CDR3 runs to 16 residues. The CDR3, as DNA: TGTGCCAGCAGCTTAAACCAGGGGCAGGGAGCGGCTGAAGCTTTCTTT. Its protein product is CASSLNQGQGAAEAFF. The whole variable domain, remainder taken from reference TRBV7-9 and TRBJ1-1, is DTGVSQNPRHKITKRGQNVTFRCDPISEHNRLYWYRQTLGQGPEFLTYFQNEAQLEKSRLLSDRFSAERPKGSFSTLEIQRTEQGDSAMYLCASSLNQGQGAAEAFFGQGTRLTVV.

The chain employs TRBV2 and TRBJ1-5, with D perhaps TRBD1 (5 bases). Germline lookup yields CDR1 SNHLY and CDR2 FYNNEI. The CDR3 covers 15 residues. The V gene lost 3 bases and the J gene lost 5 bases, with 14 bases spanning the gap. This CDR3 is CASSEGRTAHQPQHF. The CDR3 region has the DNA TGTGCCAGCAGTGAGGGACGGACGGCCCATCAGCCCCAGCATTTT.

The chain recombines TRBV6-5 with TRBJ2-1, with D possibly matching TRBD1 (5 bases). Germline V CDR1 and CDR2: MNHEY, SVGAGI. Deletions cut 0 bases from V and 6 bases from J, with 6 bases between. There are 13 residues in the CDR3. CDR3 DNA: TGTGCCAGCAGTTACTCAGGGGCCAATGAGCAGTTCTTC. This translates into CASSYSGANEQFF.

The chain uses TRBV10-1 and TRBJ2-7; maybe TRBD2 (5 bases). Trimming left V 6 bases short and J 0 bases short, with 12 bases between. From germline, CDR1 is WNHNN and CDR2 SYGVQD (reference sequence). The CDR3 is 14 residues long. The CDR3 is CASRAGLLSYEQYF. As DNA, the CDR3 is TGCGCCAGCAGGGCCGGACTCCTCTCCTACGAGCAGTACTTC.

The CDR3 region is CASRRPDQETQYF. Here the CDR3 DNA reads TGTGCCAGTAGACGGCCAGACCAAGAGACCCAGTACTTC. The genes are TRBV19 and TRBJ2-5, with no clear D. This CDR3 has 13 residues. CDR1 LNHDA and CDR2 SQIVND come from the germline V gene (reference sequence). Trimming took off 6 bases at V and 0 bases at J, with 8 bases between the two ends. The full variable domain, rest sourced from reference TRBV19 and TRBJ2-5, is DGGITQSPKYLFRKEGQNVTLSCEQNLNHDAMYWYRQDPGQGLRLIYYSQIVNDFQKGDIAEGYSVSREKKESFPLTVTSAQKNPTAFYLCASRRPDQETQYFGPGTRLLVL.

V and J are TRBV7-2 and TRBJ2-1; no clear D. Trimming stripped 0 bases from V and 0 bases from J, with 9 bases between. Germline V gene data show CDR1 as SGHTA and CDR2 as FQGNSA. CDR3 length equals 16 residues. CDR3 amino acids: CASSLAPDPSYNEQFF. CDR3 DNA: TGTGCCAGCAGCTTAGCACCGGACCCCTCCTACAATGAGCAGTTCTTC.

This clone was seen only once. The chain links TRBV4-2 to TRBJ1-2; D is uncertain. Germline V gene sequence: CDR1 LGHNA, CDR2 YNFKEQ. Trimming pared 0 bases from V and 6 bases from J, leaving 14 bases between. The CDR3 sequence is 15 residues long. The CDR3: CASSQDLAGVDGYTF. In DNA, the CDR3 is TGTGCCAGCAGCCAAGATCTCGCTGGGGTTGATGGCTACACCTTC.

This chain connects TRBV19 to TRBJ2-1; 8 nucleotides line up with TRBD1. The germline V gene encodes CDR1 LNHDA and CDR2 SQIVND (reference sequence). This CDR3 has 15 amino acids. Unmatched junction bases numbered 4, after V lost 4 bases and J lost 2 bases. CDR3 amino acids: CASSTQGGTYNEQFF. CDR3 in DNA: TGTGCCAGTAGTACACAGGGGGGCACCTACAATGAGCAGTTCTTC.

The chain links TRBV20-1 to TRBJ1-2, with D perhaps TRBD1 (6 bases). Trimming removed 3 bases at V and 0 bases at J, with 11 bases between. The CDR3 consists of 14 residues. CDR1 DFQATT and CDR2 SNEGSKA come from the germline V gene (reference sequence). As DNA, the CDR3 is TGCAGTGCTAGTAGACAGGATCCTAACTATGGCTACACCTTC. It encodes CSASRQDPNYGYTF.

The chain combines TRBV10-1 with TRBJ2-1; tentatively, D is TRBD2 (5 bases). V was cut by 9 bases and J by 10 bases, with 7 bases left in between. Germline CDR1 is WNHNN and CDR2 is SYGVQD (reference sequence). The CDR3 has 9 amino acids. The CDR3 spells CARRGEQFF. CDR3 DNA sequence: TGCGCCAGACGCGGGGAGCAGTTCTTC.

V and J are TRBV7-9 and TRBJ2-2; a weak D match, TRBD2 (6 bases). Trimming removed 0 bases from V and 0 bases from J, with 11 bases in between. Per the germline V gene, CDR1 is SEHNR and CDR2 is FQNEAQ (reference sequence). The CDR3 is 17 amino acids. The DNA for the CDR3 is TGTGCCAGCAGCTTAGCAAAGGGAGGCCCGAACACCGGGGAGCTGTTTTTT. The encoded protein is CASSLAKGGPNTGELFF.

V gene TRBV7-2 combines with J gene TRBJ2-2, with no clear D. The V end lost 6 bases, the J end lost 0 bases, and 8 bases lay between the germline ends. Germline V gene sequence: CDR1 SGHTA, CDR2 FQGNSA. The CDR3 extends over 14 amino acids. In DNA form, the CDR3 reads TGTGCCAGCAGGCCTCCCTCGAACACCGGGGAGCTGTTTTTT. This gives the protein CASRPPSNTGELFF.

V and J are TRBV24-1 and TRBJ2-5; TRBD2 matches at 11 bases. The CDR3 has 15 residues. CDR1 is KGHDR, CDR2 SFDVKD, per germline. V was pared by 7 bases and J by 2 bases, with 5 bases of the junction left unmatched. The CDR3 sequence: CATRAGTSGQETQYF. In DNA, the CDR3 is TGTGCCACCAGGGCCGGGACTAGCGGTCAAGAGACCCAGTACTTC.

The J gene is TRBJ1-1, the V gene TRBV29-1; D is unresolved. The CDR3 loop spans 12 amino acids. The V and J ends lost 5 bases and 4 bases respectively, with 11 bases between them. CDR1 and CDR2 from the germline V gene are SQVTM and ANQGSEA. In DNA form, the CDR3 reads TGCAGCGTTACGGTCCGTACCACTGAAGCTTTCTTT. Translating it yields CSVTVRTTEAFF.

This clone was detected a few times. The chain carries TRBV6-5 and TRBJ1-4; D remains unclear. CDR1 MNHEY and CDR2 SVGAGI come from the germline V gene. The CDR3 spans 13 residues. Trimming stripped 8 bases from V and 8 bases from J, with 15 bases between. CDR3 in DNA: TGTGCCAGCCGCAGCGTAGGGAGCGAAAAACTGTTTTTT. Its translation: CASRSVGSEKLFF.

As regards this clone: The same CDR3 is also encoded by other DNA sequences in this sample. The chain uses TRBV5-1 and TRBJ1-2; a weak D match, TRBD1 (6 bases). This CDR3 spans 15 amino acids. Per the germline V gene, CDR1 is SGHRS and CDR2 is YFSETQ. V lost 0 bases and J 0 bases, leaving 9 bases between the germline ends. The CDR3, as DNA: TGCGCCAGCAGCTTGGGCAGGGGAGCTAACTATGGCTACACCTTC. Amino acids: CASSLGRGANYGYTF.

V is TRBV3-1 (or the pseudogene TRBV3-2) and J is TRBJ2-7; the D gene is possibly TRBD1 (5 bases). CDR3 size: 14 residues. Deletions cut 1 base from V and 6 bases from J, with 13 bases between. CDR1 is LGHDT, CDR2 YNNKEL, per germline (reference sequence). The CDR3 DNA reads TGTGCCAGCAGCCAAGCAGGGCAGTCTCGCGAGCAGTACTTC. Encoded protein: CASSQAGQSREQYF.

The chain joins TRBV5-4 to TRBJ2-3; D gene uncertain. Germline CDR1 and CDR2: SGHNT and YYREEE (reference sequence). The V gene lost 1 base and the J gene lost 4 bases, with 4 bases spanning the gap. This CDR3 contains 12 residues. For the CDR3, the DNA is TGTGCCAGCAGCTTGTTGGCAGATACGCAGTATTTT. This translates into CASSLLADTQYF.

The chain combines TRBV4-2 with TRBJ2-1, with TRBD2 matching over 11 bases. This CDR3 comprises 15 residues. Trimming at V came to 4 bases and at J to 4 bases, leaving 3 bases not matched to a gene. The V gene's germline CDR1 is LGHNA and CDR2 YNFKEQ. CDR3: CASSPGLAGYNEQFF. The CDR3 DNA reads as TGTGCCAGCAGCCCCGGACTAGCGGGTTACAATGAGCAGTTCTTC.

This chain joins TRBV14 and TRBJ2-5; no clear D gene. Trimming removed 0 bases from V and 4 bases from J, with 9 bases in between. The CDR3 totals 14 residues. The germline V gene has CDR1 SGHDN and CDR2 FVKESK. The CDR3 coding sequence is TGTGCCAGCAGCCAAGATTGGACCCGAGAGACCCAGTACTTC. This sequence encodes CASSQDWTRETQYF.